Listed here are 29 T cell receptor beta chains from one sample, sequenced in a study of technical replicates of blood from several donors. The method was immunoSEQ multiplex PCR; TCRdb's version includes in-frame clones alone and lacks a portion of them. The sample carries some 79,000 clones, 75% to 95% recorded once. The sequencing sample was made of T cells isolated from PBMCs. All receptors come from a human donor in good health. Some clones in this sample may be carry-over from other donors' samples.

The chain has TRBV5-4 and TRBJ2-1, with 9 bases matching TRBD2. There are 16 residues in the CDR3. Trimming removed 4 bases from V and 4 bases from J; junction bases left unmatched: 9. Germline loops: CDR1 SGHNT, CDR2 YYREEE (reference sequence). CDR3 residues: CASSLPGLASYNEQFF. The CDR3 nucleotides are TGTGCCAGCAGCCTACCGGGACTAGCTTCATACAATGAGCAGTTCTTC.

In DNA form, the CDR3 reads TGTGCCACCAGCAAAGGGGTGGCTGGAAACACCATATATTTT. Its translation is CATSKGVAGNTIYF. V usage is TRBV15 and J usage is TRBJ1-3; perhaps TRBD1 as D (5 bases). Germline CDR1 reads LNHNV; CDR2 reads YYDKDF (reference sequence). This CDR3 is built from 14 residues. Trimming shortened V by 4 bases and J by 2 bases, and 9 bases separated the two germline ends.

The rearrangement links TRBV6-6 to TRBJ2-7, with unresolved D. This CDR3 contains 14 residues. Per germline, CDR1 MNHNY and CDR2 SVGAGI (reference sequence). The ends were cut back, 6 bases at V and 2 bases at J, with 14 bases in the middle. For the CDR3, the DNA is TGTGCCAGCAGCTTCCCCCCCCAGGCCTACGAGCAGTACTTC. Amino acid sequence: CASSFPPQAYEQYF.

The chain combines TRBV30 with TRBJ2-5; D might be TRBD2 (6 bases). The CDR3 sequence is 15 residues long. The germline gives CDR1 GTSNPN, CDR2 SVGIG (reference sequence). Deletions cut 2 bases from V and 4 bases from J, with 17 bases between. CDR3 in amino acids: CAWSQATGGAETQYF. Here the CDR3 DNA reads TGTGCCTGGAGTCAAGCGACTGGAGGGGCAGAGACCCAGTACTTC. The entire variable domain, with the rest obtained from reference TRBV30 and TRBJ2-5, is as follows: SQTIHQWPATLVQPVGSPLSLECTVEGTSNPNLYWYRQAAGRGLQLLFYSVGIGQISSEVPQNLSASRPQDRQFILSSKKLLLSDSGFYLCAWSQATGGAETQYFGPGTRLLVL.

The chain is built from TRBV4-2 and TRBJ2-5; 8 bases map to TRBD1. The germline gives CDR1 LGHNA, CDR2 YNFKEQ. V lost 1 base to trimming and J lost 1 base; unmatched junction nucleotides: 5. The CDR3 has 16 residues. For the CDR3, the DNA is TGTGCCAGCAGCCAAGCCTCAACAGGGGGCCAAGAGACCCAGTACTTC. Amino acids: CASSQASTGGQETQYF.

The chain recombines TRBV7-9 with TRBJ2-1; 9 bases are a match to TRBD2. Trimming cost V 6 bases and J 5 bases; bases outside gene matches: 11. The CDR3 length is 16 residues. Germline V CDR1 and CDR2: SEHNR, FQNEAQ (reference sequence). The CDR3 is CASSPGLALWNNEQFF. CDR3 nucleotide sequence: TGTGCCAGCAGTCCCGGACTAGCGCTCTGGAACAATGAGCAGTTCTTC.

The V call is TRBV13, the J call TRBJ2-7; the match to TRBD1 covers 8 bases. V shed 9 bases, J shed 6 bases, and the junction held 10 bases outside the gene matches. Germline V gives CDR1 PRHDT, CDR2 FYEKMQ (reference sequence). CDR3 length equals 13 residues. The CDR3 spells CASRGTGLSEQYF. The DNA for the CDR3 is TGTGCCAGTCGCGGGACAGGCTTAAGCGAGCAGTACTTC. The full variable domain, rest sourced from reference TRBV13 and TRBJ2-7, is AAGVIQSPRHLIKEKRETATLKCYPIPRHDTVYWYQQGPGQDPQFLISFYEKMQSDKGSIPDRFSAQQFSDYHSELNMSSLELGDSALYFCASRGTGLSEQYFGPGTRLTVT.

The count of this clone is one. V is TRBV6-1 and J is TRBJ2-3; TRBD2 matches 7 bases. J gave up 5 bases and V 4 bases, and 9 bases lay outside the gene matches. The CDR3 covers 15 residues. Germline V gives CDR1 MNHNS, CDR2 SASEGT. The CDR3 region is CASSVEAGLKDTQYF. The CDR3 bases are TGTGCCAGCAGTGTGGAAGCGGGATTGAAAGATACGCAGTATTTT.

The J gene is TRBJ1-3, the V gene TRBV9; D not resolved. Germline V gene lookup returns CDR1 SGDLS and CDR2 YYNGEE. Trimming stripped 0 bases from V and 3 bases from J, with 16 bases between. CDR3 length: 17 residues. The CDR3 loop reads CASSVGETGLDGNTIYF. The CDR3 DNA follows: TGTGCCAGCAGCGTAGGGGAGACTGGGTTGGATGGAAACACCATATATTTT.

In this sample, this clone turned up once. The V and J genes are TRBV19 and TRBJ1-3, with D possibly TRBD1 on 6 matching bases. The CDR3 extends over 13 amino acids. Germline CDR1 LNHDA, CDR2 SQIVND (reference sequence). The V and J ends lost 3 bases and 8 bases respectively, with 11 bases between them. The CDR3 sequence: CASSINRVDTIYF. CDR3 coding DNA: TGTGCCAGTAGTATCAACAGGGTCGACACCATATATTTT.

This clone was recorded a few times. The rearrangement joins TRBV5-6 to TRBJ1-1; no clear D. CDR3 length: 11 residues. The germline V and J ends were trimmed by 1 base and 11 bases, with 9 bases remaining between them. Germline V gene data show CDR1 as SGHDT and CDR2 as YYEEEE. The CDR3 nucleotides read TGTGCCAGCAGCTTGTGGAAGGAGGCTTTCTTT. Its translation: CASSLWKEAFF. Combining the CDR3 with reference TRBV5-6 and TRBJ1-1 gives the whole variable domain DAGVTQSPTHLIKTRGQQVTLRCSPKSGHDTVSWYQQALGQGPQFIFQYYEEEERQRGNFPDRFSGHQFPNYSSELNVNALLLGDSALYLCASSLWKEAFFGQGTRLTVV.

V usage is TRBV10-3 and J usage is TRBJ2-1; TRBD2 matches at 9 bases. This CDR3 spans 18 amino acids. CDR1 is ENHRY and CDR2 is SYGVKD in the germline V gene. V was pared by 4 bases and J by 0 bases, with 10 bases of the junction left unmatched. CDR3 nucleotides: TGTGCCATCAGTGGACTTGCGGGAGGGATAAGCTCCTACAATGAGCAGTTCTTC. Translation gives CAISGLAGGISSYNEQFF.

This clone came up once. The rearrangement uses TRBV9 and TRBJ2-2; 9 nucleotides align to TRBD1. V shed 3 bases and J 7 bases; nucleotides not matched to a gene: 16. CDR1 and CDR2 (germline): SGDLS, YYNGEE. The CDR3 extends over 18 amino acids. The CDR3 DNA follows: TGTGCCAGCAGCGGGCTAATCCCGGGACAGGGAATTATCGGGGAGCTGTTTTTT. Translating gives CASSGLIPGQGIIGELFF.

V is TRBV7-2 and J is TRBJ2-1, with D possibly being TRBD2 (5 bases). Germline CDR1 is SGHTA and CDR2 is FQGNSA. V lost 5 bases to trimming and J lost 6 bases, with 11 bases between them. This CDR3 has 13 amino acids. Here the CDR3 DNA reads TGTGCCAGCAGCGGACTCTCTGGCAATGAGCAGTTCTTC. Its translation: CASSGLSGNEQFF.

This chain connects TRBV7-9 to TRBJ2-5; the match to TRBD2 covers 12 bases. With V trimmed by 1 base and J by 6 bases, 12 bases remained unmatched. This CDR3 has 18 amino acids. Looked up from germline, CDR1 is SEHNR and CDR2 is FQNEAQ (reference sequence). This CDR3 is CASSLGRTSGIETQTQYF. The CDR3 DNA reads TGTGCCAGCAGCTTAGGGAGGACTAGCGGGATAGAGACCCAGACCCAGTACTTC.

The rearrangement joins TRBV7-9 to TRBJ2-7, with TRBD1 identical over 10 bases. Trimming took 10 bases from V and 6 from J; bases not matched to a gene: 6. There are 12 residues in the CDR3. Germline loops: CDR1 SEHNR, CDR2 FQNEAQ (reference sequence). This CDR3 is CATGTGDREQYF. The CDR3 DNA reads as TGTGCCACCGGGACAGGGGACCGCGAGCAGTACTTC.

This chain uses TRBV4-2 with TRBJ2-3; 8 nucleotides agree with TRBD1. V shed 5 bases, J shed 2 bases, and the junction held 9 bases outside the gene matches. The V gene's germline CDR1 is LGHNA and CDR2 YNFKEQ. There are 16 residues in the CDR3. The CDR3 DNA follows: TGTGCCAGCAGCACGCGACAGGGGCATTCCACAGATACGCAGTATTTT. It encodes CASSTRQGHSTDTQYF.

The chain recombines TRBV6-5 with TRBJ2-5, with D perhaps TRBD1 (5 bases). The J call may be incorrect, as the DNA end agrees better with TRBJ2-7. Germline V gene lookup returns CDR1 MNHEY and CDR2 SVGAGI. The CDR3 has 14 residues. The CDR3 DNA is TGTGCCAGCAACAGGCGTAAGGAAGCTTACGAGCAGTACTTC. This gives the protein CASNRRKEAYEQYF.

This clone was detected once. The chain has TRBV28 and TRBJ2-1; maybe TRBD1 (6 bases). CDR3 size: 13 residues. The germline CDR1 and CDR2 sequences are MDHEN and SYDVKM. Trimming took off 3 bases at V and 11 bases at J, with 14 bases between the two ends. CDR3 DNA: TGTGCCAGCAGTTTTCCAGGGGATGTCAAGCAGTTCTTC. Translation: CASSFPGDVKQFF.

The chain uses TRBV27 and TRBJ1-2; 7 bases are shared with TRBD1. Germline V CDR1 and CDR2: MNHEY, SMNVEV (reference sequence). V trimming: 6 bases; J trimming: 2 bases; junction bases outside the gene matches: 9. The length of the CDR3 is 15 residues. The chain's CDR3 is CASRRGTEGNYGYTF. The CDR3, as DNA: TGTGCCAGCAGAAGGGGGACAGAGGGCAACTATGGCTACACCTTC.

This chain links TRBV5-1 with TRBJ1-1, with D unresolved. CDR1 is SGHRS and CDR2 is YFSETQ in the germline V gene. The CDR3 is made up of 15 amino acids. Trimming took 2 bases from V and 5 from J, leaving 16 bases between them. The CDR3 DNA follows: TGCGCCAGCAGCTTACGGACGGGGTTGGAAACTGAAGCTTTCTTT. Protein product: CASSLRTGLETEAFF.

The rearrangement joins TRBV11-3 to TRBJ2-5; 7 nucleotides line up with TRBD1. This CDR3 has 15 residues. From germline, CDR1 is SGHNT and CDR2 YENEEA. The J segment lost 1 base and the V segment lost 2 bases, leaving 4 bases of the junction unmatched. CDR3 in DNA: TGTGCCAGCAGCTTAATGGGACAGACCCAAGAGACCCAGTACTTC. Translating it yields CASSLMGQTQETQYF.

This clone is a singleton in its sample. The chain combines TRBV18 with TRBJ2-7, with 8 bases aligning to TRBD1. Germline values: CDR1 KGHSH, CDR2 LQKENI. The CDR3 is 15 residues long. Trimming cost V 6 bases and J 2 bases; bases outside gene matches: 9. The CDR3: CASSPGQGNTYEQYF. The CDR3 DNA reads as TGTGCCAGCTCTCCCGGACAGGGTAATACCTACGAGCAGTACTTC.

This clone was seen once. The chain couples TRBV9 to TRBJ2-1, with 15 bases fitting TRBD2. Looked up from germline, CDR1 is SGDLS and CDR2 is YYNGEE. The CDR3 length is 14 residues. V gave up 3 bases and J gave up 9 bases; unmatched junction bases: 1. The CDR3 bases are TGTGCCAGCAGCGCGGGACTAGCGGGAGGTGAGCAGTTCTTC. Its protein product is CASSAGLAGGEQFF.

The V and J genes are TRBV4-3 and TRBJ2-2; D is undetermined. Germline V gene lookup returns CDR1 LGHNA and CDR2 YSLEER. There are 13 residues in the CDR3. Trimming shortened V by 2 bases and J by 10 bases, and 11 bases separated the two germline ends. CDR3 nucleotide sequence: TGCGCCAGCAGCCAAAATCGCGCCCAGGAGCTGTTTTTT. Translating gives CASSQNRAQELFF.

J is TRBJ1-1 and V is TRBV2; D call uncertain. Trimming stripped 3 bases from V and 4 bases from J, with 15 bases between. Germline V gene data show CDR1 as SNHLY and CDR2 as FYNNEI. This CDR3 comprises 15 residues. CDR3 nucleotide sequence: TGTGCCAGCAGTGAGCCGGGAGATGAAACCACTGAAGCTTTCTTT. Encoded protein: CASSEPGDETTEAFF.

This chain connects TRBV5-1 to TRBJ2-7, with D unresolved. CDR1 SGHRS and CDR2 YFSETQ come from the germline V gene. The length of the CDR3 is 14 residues. V lost 5 bases to trimming and J lost 5 bases, with 17 bases between them. CDR3: CASRDLAGEDEQYF. The CDR3 DNA follows: TGCGCCAGCAGAGATCTGGCAGGCGAAGACGAGCAGTACTTC.

The CDR3 nucleotides read TGTGCCAGCAGCTTAGATGGCGCGGGAGGGAACACCGGGGAGCTGTTTTTT. This sequence encodes CASSLDGAGGNTGELFF. J is TRBJ2-2 and V is TRBV7-2, with 8 bases lining up with TRBD2. CDR1 and CDR2 (germline): SGHTA, FQGNSA. V lost 1 base to trimming and J lost 1 base; unmatched junction nucleotides: 5. This CDR3 region has 17 residues.

The chain joins TRBV27 to TRBJ2-3; perhaps TRBD1 as D (5 bases). V was pared by 3 bases and J by 2 bases, with 9 bases between. CDR1 and CDR2 (germline): MNHEY, SMNVEV (reference sequence). CDR3 length equals 14 residues. This chain's CDR3 is CASSFRQYTDTQYF. The DNA of the CDR3 is TGTGCCAGCAGTTTCCGACAGTACACAGATACGCAGTATTTT.